This T cell receptor (beta chain) emerged from a study of T-cell memory formation after mild COVID-19. Study information: TCR clusters were mostly confined to one donor each.

Study-wide results and caveats: Contracting CD4+ clones lay largely in CM and EM, with CD8+ ones residing in EMRA. A subset of responding clones appeared in pre-infection memory, suggesting cross-reactive memory joined.

Comment on this clonotype: Its antigen is undetermined.

Constant-segment primers and 5'RACE yielded cDNA libraries for TCR alpha and TCR beta, each carrying sample barcodes and UMIs. TCRdb recomputed calls from the 5' RACE reads with MiXCR, one row per CDR3 protein. This table has about 140,000 distinct CDR3 sequences, 6% to 7% appearing once. V dropped 0 bases and J dropped 3 bases, with 10 bases sitting between them. The CDR3 consists of 14 residues. CDR1 SGHRS and CDR2 YFSETQ come from the germline V gene. J is TRBJ2-7 and V is TRBV5-1; weak D call: TRBD1 (5 bases). The specimen was PBMCs or a T cell subset sorted from them (not recorded which). The receptor's source is an adult woman who had mild COVID-19 (a few samples of this study predate the infection). Cell type and time point are not known. The CDR3, as DNA: TGCGCCAGCAGCTTGGGGGTCAGGGACTACGAGCAGTACTTC. Residues: CASSLGVRDYEQYF.